The clone carrying this TCR beta chain was recorded a few times. These data belong to a study of blood T cell repertoires in COVID-19. About the study: Specimens from acute and convalescent COVID-19 originated in the United States, Italy and Spain.

V lost 8 bases to trimming and J lost 4 bases; unmatched junction nucleotides: 5. The CDR3 covers 15 residues. Looked up from germline, CDR1 is KGHDR and CDR2 is SFDVKD. Assay: immunoSEQ multiplex PCR; the TCRdb copy retains only in-frame clones and omits some. This sample has 150,000 or so clones, with 85% to 90% found just once. This chain uses TRBV24-1 with TRBJ2-5; the match to TRBD2 covers 14 bases. The sample comprised peripheral blood. The TCR sequence derives from a man aged 18 to 30 with COVID-19, enrolled during active disease. CDR3 DNA sequence: TGTGCCACCATGACTAGCGGGAGGGCCGGAGAGACCCAGTACTTC. Translating gives CATMTSGRAGETQYF.